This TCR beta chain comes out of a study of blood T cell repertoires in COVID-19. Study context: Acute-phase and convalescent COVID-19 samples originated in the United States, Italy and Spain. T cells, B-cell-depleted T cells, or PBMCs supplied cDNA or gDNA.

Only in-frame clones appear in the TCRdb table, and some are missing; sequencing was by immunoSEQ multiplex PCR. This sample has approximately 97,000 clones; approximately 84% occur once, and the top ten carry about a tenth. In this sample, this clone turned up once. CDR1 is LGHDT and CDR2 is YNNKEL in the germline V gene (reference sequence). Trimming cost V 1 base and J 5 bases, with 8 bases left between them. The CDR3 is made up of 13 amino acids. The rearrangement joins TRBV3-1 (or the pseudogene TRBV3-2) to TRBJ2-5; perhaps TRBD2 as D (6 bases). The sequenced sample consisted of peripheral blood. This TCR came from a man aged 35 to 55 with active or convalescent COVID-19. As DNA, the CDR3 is TGTGCCAGCAGCCAAGGACTAGTTGAGACCCAGTACTTC. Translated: CASSQGLVETQYF.